There are many counts of the clone carrying this T cell receptor beta chain. What it binds is not known. Individual cDNA molecules carried attached unique molecular identifiers. TCRdb re-called the 5' RACE reads with MiXCR, one entry per CDR3 protein. This sample carries under 35,000 distinct CDR3 sequences, 5.5% to 7% of them seen once, and the ten largest clones take about 4%. The record originates from a study of early T cells in non-severe SARS-CoV-2 infection. Study background: Whole-blood bulk RNA, unsorted, was sequenced, and chains were unpaired. Study-wide results and caveats: VDJdb-based annotation leaned toward anti-spike CD8 responses and missed private and CD4 specificities.

After removal of 2 bases from V and 4 bases from J, the junction contained 4 bases not matched to a gene. Per germline, CDR1 MNHEY and CDR2 SMNVEV (reference sequence). There are 14 residues in the CDR3. The genes are TRBV27 and TRBJ1-2, with 7 bases lining up with TRBD1. Sequences were obtained from whole blood. The sequence came from an adult who was a healthcare worker with PCR-confirmed SARS-CoV-2 infection or an uninfected control (not recorded which). The CDR3 DNA follows: TGTGCCAGCAGTTTAGTAGGGGGCAGCTATGGCTACACCTTC. Encoded protein: CASSLVGGSYGYTF.